This TCR beta chain is drawn from a study of blood T cell repertoires in COVID-19 (TCRdb year 2020). Background for the entire study: Samples covering the acute and convalescent phases of COVID-19 were provided by collaborators in the United States, Italy and Spain. Deeply sampled blood TCRbeta repertoires from subjects exposed to, actively infected with, or recovered from COVID-19 were included in the dataset. Where available, HLA class I and class II types were obtained from metadata supplied by the sample provider rather than from assay-based typing. The repertoires were made available in a free public database intended to serve as a resource for research on the immune response to SARS-CoV-2. Nearly every sample came with metadata listing a de-identified subject ID, COVID-19 status, age in years and sex. Samples were obtained from the ongoing ImmuneRACE study (first 160 participants) and from 1,200 or so subjects provided by 6 global collaborators. The material from the prospective study consisted of cDNA or gDNA derived from T cells, B-cell-depleted T cells, or PBMCs.

TCRbeta CDR3 regions were amplified from genomic DNA using the immunoSEQ Assay, a bias-controlled multiplex PCR. The study's own analysis went as follows. The number of nucleated cells in each sample was estimated by amplification of reference gene primers within the assay. To quantify the absolute abundance of each unique TCRbeta CDR3 rearrangement, sequence reads were collapsed and filtered. For each sample, productive Simpson clonality was calculated as the square root of Simpson's diversity index across productive rearrangements. In its TCRdb copy, this immuneACCESS table keeps in-frame sequences only and misses some clones. Where compared with another copy, unresolved V genes explain less than half of these, and the others have no known cause. The D gene and trimming were derived from the DNA, and the V and J assignments and clone size from that table. The sample table holds approximately 99,000 clones, of which roughly 89% were seen once. Around 2% of the sample lies in the top ten.

About this clone: The target of this receptor is not known. No base quality values were provided; no much bigger clone lies one nucleotide off.

The paper's findings and limits, for the study overall: How much clinical and demographic metadata was included differed by source and by participant, and the metadata was provided uncurated.

Collaborating institutions collected whole blood in K2EDTA tubes following their own protocols. For TCRbeta analysis, collaborators shipped samples in one of three forms: frozen whole blood, isolated PBMCs, or DNA extracted from either of those sample types. Material: peripheral blood. This TCR was recovered from a man between 65 and 85 years old with active or convalescent COVID-19.

The DNA reads as follows: TGCGCCAGCAGCCAAGGGTCTGGAGGGCCCGAGACCCAGTACTTC. Its coded protein is CASSQGSGGPETQYF. This chain joins TRBV4-1 to TRBJ2-5; tentative D gene TRBD2, with 6 bases matching. V is reduced by 1 base and J by 5 bases, leaving a spacing of 14 bases between them. CDR3 length: 15 amino acids, cysteine to phenylalanine. Left in the record is the CDR3 DNA by itself, 45 bases read in frame from the first base. As encoded in the germline V gene, CDR1 is MGHRA while CDR2 is YSYEKL.